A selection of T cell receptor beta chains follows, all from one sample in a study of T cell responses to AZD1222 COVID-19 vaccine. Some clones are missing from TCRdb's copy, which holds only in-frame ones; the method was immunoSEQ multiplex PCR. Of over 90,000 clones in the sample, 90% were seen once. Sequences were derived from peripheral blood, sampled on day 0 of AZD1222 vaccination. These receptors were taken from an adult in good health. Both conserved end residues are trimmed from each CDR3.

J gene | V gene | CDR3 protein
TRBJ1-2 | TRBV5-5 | ASSLAPQGKSYGYT
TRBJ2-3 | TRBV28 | ASFEGTRDTQY
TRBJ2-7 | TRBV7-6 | ASSLAPGGDEQY
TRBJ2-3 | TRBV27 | ASSKTGGADTQY
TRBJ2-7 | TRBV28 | ASSLAGTGNYEQY
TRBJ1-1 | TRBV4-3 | ASSQDGLNTEAF
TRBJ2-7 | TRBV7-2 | ASSLAAGGQYEQY
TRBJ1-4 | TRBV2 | ASSKQGAANEKLF
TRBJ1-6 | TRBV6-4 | ASARNLPNNSPLH
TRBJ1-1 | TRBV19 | ASSTGGPEAF
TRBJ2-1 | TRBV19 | ASSLTSVNEQF
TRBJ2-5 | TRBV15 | ATSRVSGDGQETQY
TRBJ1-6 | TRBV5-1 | ASSLSLREPTLH
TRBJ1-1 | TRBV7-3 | ASSLTPEAPVTEAF
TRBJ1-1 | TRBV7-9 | ASSGDRTLNTEAF
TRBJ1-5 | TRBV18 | ASSESENQPQH
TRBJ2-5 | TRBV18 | ASSPPGIQETQY
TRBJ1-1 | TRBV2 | ASSEAGRGPGTEAF
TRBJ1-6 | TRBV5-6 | ASSLDREHAYNSPLH
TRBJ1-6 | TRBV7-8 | ASSLRGGLNNSPLH
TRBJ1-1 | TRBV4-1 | ASSQGIGTGESEAF
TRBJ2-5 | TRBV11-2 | ASSQRVSGWGTQY
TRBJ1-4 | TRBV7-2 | ASSSRTGGEKLF
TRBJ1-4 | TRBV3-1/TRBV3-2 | ASSLGQGATRNEKLF
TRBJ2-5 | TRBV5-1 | ASSLQGQSQETQY
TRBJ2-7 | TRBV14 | ASIPGLASYEQY
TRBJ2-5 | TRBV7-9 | ASSLIQETQY
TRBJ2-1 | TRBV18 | ASSTRGDEQF
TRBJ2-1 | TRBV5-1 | ASSLRHPSDEQF
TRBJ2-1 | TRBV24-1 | ATSDLQQGENEQF
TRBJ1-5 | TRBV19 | ASSIDPPRGGQPQH
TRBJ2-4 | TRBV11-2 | ASRQVGAGAKNIQY
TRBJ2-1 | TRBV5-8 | ASSPAWDRGYNEQF
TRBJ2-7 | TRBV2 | ASSGLAGGTYEQY
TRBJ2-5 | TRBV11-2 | ASSATGGREETQY
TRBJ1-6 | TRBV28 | ASGPGNSLH
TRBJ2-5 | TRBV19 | ASSTNSGEETQY